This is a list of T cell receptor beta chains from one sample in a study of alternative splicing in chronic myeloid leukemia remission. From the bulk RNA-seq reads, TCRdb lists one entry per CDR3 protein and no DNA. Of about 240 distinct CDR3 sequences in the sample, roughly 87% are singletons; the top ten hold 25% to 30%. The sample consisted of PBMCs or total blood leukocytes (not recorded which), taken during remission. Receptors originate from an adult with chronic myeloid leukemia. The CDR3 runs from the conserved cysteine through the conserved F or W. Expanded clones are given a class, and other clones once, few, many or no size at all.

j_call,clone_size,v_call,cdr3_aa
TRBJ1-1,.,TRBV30,CAWSVQGRTEAFF
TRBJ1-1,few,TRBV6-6,CATSAGTGWSPENTEAFF
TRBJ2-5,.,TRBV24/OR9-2,CATSDSQGASGETQYF
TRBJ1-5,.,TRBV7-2,CASSPSGGGNQPQHF
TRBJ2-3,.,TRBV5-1,CASSVTGTAADTQYF
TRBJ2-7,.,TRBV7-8,CASSLASDGVEQYF
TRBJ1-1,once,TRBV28,CASSLTDLVMNTEAFF
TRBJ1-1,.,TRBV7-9,CASSTANTEAFF
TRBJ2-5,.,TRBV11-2,CASSSTGFGTQYF
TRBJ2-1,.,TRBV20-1,CSARPSGRAVYNEQFF
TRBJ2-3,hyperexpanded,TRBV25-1,CASSDGEFTDTQYF
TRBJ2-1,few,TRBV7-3,CASSSLNGRVDEQFF
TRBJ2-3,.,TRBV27,CASSLSGGYTQYF
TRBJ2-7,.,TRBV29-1,CSGKSGTYEQYF
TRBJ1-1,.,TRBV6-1,CASSPLNDPNTEAFF
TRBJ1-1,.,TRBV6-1,CASSLPPPNTEAFF
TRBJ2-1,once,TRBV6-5,CASRPQGANYNEQFF
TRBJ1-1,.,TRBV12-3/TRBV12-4,CASSFSPAPEAFF
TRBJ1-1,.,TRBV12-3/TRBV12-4,CASSSRTGGSTEAFF
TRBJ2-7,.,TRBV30,CAGSDPRGSYEQYF
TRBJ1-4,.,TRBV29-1,CSVEEAEKLFF
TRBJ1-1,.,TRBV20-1,CSVFRGETEAFF
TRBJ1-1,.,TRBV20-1,CSAEGRTEAFF
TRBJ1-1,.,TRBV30,CAWSHTMNTEAFF
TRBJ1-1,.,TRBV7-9,CASSSKGGSTEAFF
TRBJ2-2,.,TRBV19,CASSLGQGVGELFF
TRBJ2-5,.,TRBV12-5,CASGLYGDYTETQYF
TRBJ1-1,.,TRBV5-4,CASSLALNTEAFF
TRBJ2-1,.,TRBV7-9,CASSPTSGRVGEQFF
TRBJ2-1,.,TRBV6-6,CASSSINEQFF
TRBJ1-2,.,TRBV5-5,CASSLEVPGYTF
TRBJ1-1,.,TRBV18,CASSPDRMGMNTEAFF
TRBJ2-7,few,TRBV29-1,CSVEDRDRAQEQYF
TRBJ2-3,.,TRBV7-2,CASSLAGRHTDTQYF
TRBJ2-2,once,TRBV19,CATRDYLAINTGELFF
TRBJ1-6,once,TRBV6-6,CASSYSEEDPYNSPLHF
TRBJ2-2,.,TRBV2,CASSPQGTGELFF
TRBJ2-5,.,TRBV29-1,CSVGTGRETQYF